What follows describes a single T cell receptor beta chain. The antigen remains undetermined. The data were taken from a study of cytomegalovirus exposure and HLA in healthy donors. Overall study results and limits: Overall, approximately 180 TCR beta chains were annotated as cytomegalovirus-associated. Cytomegalovirus status was reportedly diagnosed by the classifier with high specificity and sensitivity. A few CMV-associated chains were confirmed in vitro to be specific for CMV antigens.

This CDR3 is built from 14 residues. Germline V gene data show CDR1 as SGHRS and CDR2 as YFSETQ. V shed 7 bases and J 4 bases; nucleotides not matched to a gene: 8. Here immunoSEQ multiplex PCR was the method, and the copy in TCRdb shows in-frame clones only, minus some. Of fewer than 300,000 clones in the sample, 88% were seen once. The donors were part of the roughly 130-subject validation cohort, which stood apart from the roughly 670-subject first cohort. The rearrangement uses TRBV5-1 and TRBJ2-5; 9 bases are a match to TRBD1. Source material: PBMCs. This clonotype was sampled from a woman between 18 and 29 years old in good health and CMV-seronegative. CDR3 sequence (DNA): TGCGCCAGCCGACAGGGGGGCACTGGAGAGACCCAGTACTTC. This gives the protein CASRQGGTGETQYF.